The clone carrying this T cell receptor (beta chain) has a handful of counts. The source of the sample is a study of blood T cell repertoires in COVID-19. Germline CDR1 reads PRHDT; CDR2 reads FYEKMQ (reference sequence). The trim removed 5 bases at V and 4 bases at J, leaving 5 bases unmatched. The CDR3 has 14 amino acids. Clinical history reported by participants formed the basis on which cohorts were assigned. What the recovered Cohort 3 donors had was two negative PCRs, clearance, or symptom resolution. How the authors handled the data: Cell counts per sample came from amplifying reference gene primers. The protocol was immunoSEQ multiplex PCR, while the TCRdb copy is restricted to in-frame clones and leaves out a portion. Clone size and the V and J calls come from that table; the DNA yielded D and trimming. The data contain hundreds of thousands of clones, about 88% of them singletons.

The TCR sequence derives from a man in his sixties who had recovered from COVID-19. Sequencing used PBMCs or T cells enriched from blood (not recorded which). V and J are TRBV13 and TRBJ2-7; 10 positions agree with TRBD2. The CDR3 bases are TGTGCCAGCAGCCAAGCGGGAGGGCTGTACGAGCAGTACTTC. Amino acid sequence: CASSQAGGLYEQYF.